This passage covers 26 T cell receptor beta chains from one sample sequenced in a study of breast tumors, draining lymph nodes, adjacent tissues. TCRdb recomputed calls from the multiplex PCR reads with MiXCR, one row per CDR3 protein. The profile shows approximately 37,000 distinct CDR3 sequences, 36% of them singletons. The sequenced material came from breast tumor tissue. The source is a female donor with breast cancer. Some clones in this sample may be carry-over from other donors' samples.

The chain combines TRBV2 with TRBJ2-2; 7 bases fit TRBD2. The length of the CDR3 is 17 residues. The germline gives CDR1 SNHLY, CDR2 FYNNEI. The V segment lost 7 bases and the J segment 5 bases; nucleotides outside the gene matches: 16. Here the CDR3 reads CASKERETLLGTGELFF. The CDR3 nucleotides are TGTGCCAGCAAGGAGCGGGAAACGCTCTTGGGGACCGGGGAGCTGTTTTTT.

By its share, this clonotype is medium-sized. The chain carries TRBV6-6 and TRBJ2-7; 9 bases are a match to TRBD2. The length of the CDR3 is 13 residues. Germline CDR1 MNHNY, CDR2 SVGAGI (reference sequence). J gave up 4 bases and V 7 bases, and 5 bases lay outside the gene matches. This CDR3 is CASTLSGGYEQYF. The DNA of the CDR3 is TGTGCCAGCACTCTCAGCGGGGGGTACGAGCAGTACTTC.

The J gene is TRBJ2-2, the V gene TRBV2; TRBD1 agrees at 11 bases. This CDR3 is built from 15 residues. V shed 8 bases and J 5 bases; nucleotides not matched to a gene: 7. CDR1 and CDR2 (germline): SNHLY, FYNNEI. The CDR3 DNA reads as TGTGCCAGCCGTTTCCGGGACAGGGGGACCGGGGAGCTGTTTTTT. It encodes CASRFRDRGTGELFF.

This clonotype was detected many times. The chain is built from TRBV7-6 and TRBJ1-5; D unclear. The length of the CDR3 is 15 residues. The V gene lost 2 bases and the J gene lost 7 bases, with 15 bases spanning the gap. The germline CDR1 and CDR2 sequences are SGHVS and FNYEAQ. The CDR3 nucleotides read TGTGCCAGCAGCTTATCTCGACCTGAAGAACAGCCCCAGCATTTT. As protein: CASSLSRPEEQPQHF.

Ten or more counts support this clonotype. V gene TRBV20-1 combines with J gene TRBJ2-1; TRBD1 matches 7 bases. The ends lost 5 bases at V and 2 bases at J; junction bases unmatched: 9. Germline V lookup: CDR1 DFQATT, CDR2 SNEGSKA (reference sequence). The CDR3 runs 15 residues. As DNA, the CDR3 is TGCAGTGCTTACGCAACGGGACAGACCTACAATGAGCAGTTCTTC. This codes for CSAYATGQTYNEQFF.

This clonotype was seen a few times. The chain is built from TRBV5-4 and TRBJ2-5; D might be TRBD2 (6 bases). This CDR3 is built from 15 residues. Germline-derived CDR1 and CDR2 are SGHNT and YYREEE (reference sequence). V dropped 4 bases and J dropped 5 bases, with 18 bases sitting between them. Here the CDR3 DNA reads TGTGCCAGCAGCCCGGGGGACGGAGGAGAGGAGACCCAGTACTTC. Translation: CASSPGDGGEETQYF.

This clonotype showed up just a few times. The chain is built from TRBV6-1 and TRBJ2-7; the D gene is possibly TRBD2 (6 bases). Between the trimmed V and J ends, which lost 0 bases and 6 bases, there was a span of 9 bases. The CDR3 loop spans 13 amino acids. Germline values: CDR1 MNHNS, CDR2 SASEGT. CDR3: CASSEAQGGEQYF. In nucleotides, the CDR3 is TGTGCCAGCAGTGAAGCGCAGGGAGGCGAGCAGTACTTC.

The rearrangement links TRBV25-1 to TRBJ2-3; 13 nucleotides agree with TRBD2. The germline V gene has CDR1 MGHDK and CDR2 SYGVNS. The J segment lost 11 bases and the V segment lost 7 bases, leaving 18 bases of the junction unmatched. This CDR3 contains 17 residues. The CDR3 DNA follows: TGTGCCAGCAACCCTCCGGGACTAGCGGGAAGCACAGGTATGCAGTATTTT. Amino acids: CASNPPGLAGSTGMQYF.

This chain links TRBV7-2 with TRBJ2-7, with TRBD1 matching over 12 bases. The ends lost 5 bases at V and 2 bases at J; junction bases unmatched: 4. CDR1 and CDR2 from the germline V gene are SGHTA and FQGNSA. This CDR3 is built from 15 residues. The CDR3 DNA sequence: TGTGCCAGCAGCCGGGACAGGGGGCGCGCCTACGAGCAGTACTTC. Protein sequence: CASSRDRGRAYEQYF.

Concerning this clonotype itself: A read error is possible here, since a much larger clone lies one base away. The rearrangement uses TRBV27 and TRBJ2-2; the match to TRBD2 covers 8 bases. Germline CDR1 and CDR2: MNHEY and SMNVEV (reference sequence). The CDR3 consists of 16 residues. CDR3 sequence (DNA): TGTGCCAGCAGTTTTTTCGGAGCGGGAGAAGACGGGGAGCTGTCTTTT. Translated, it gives CASSFFGAGEDGELSF.

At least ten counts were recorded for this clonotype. The CDR3 region is CASRTQLAGQTDTQYF. Written as DNA, the CDR3 is TGTGCCAGCAGAACACAACTAGCGGGACAAACAGATACGCAGTATTTT. The V and J genes are TRBV7-2 and TRBJ2-3, with 10 bases identical to TRBD2. The CDR3 sequence is 16 residues long. With 6 bases clipped from V and 3 bases from J, the junction kept 9 bases outside the gene matches. Germline-derived CDR1 and CDR2 are SGHTA and FQGNSA.

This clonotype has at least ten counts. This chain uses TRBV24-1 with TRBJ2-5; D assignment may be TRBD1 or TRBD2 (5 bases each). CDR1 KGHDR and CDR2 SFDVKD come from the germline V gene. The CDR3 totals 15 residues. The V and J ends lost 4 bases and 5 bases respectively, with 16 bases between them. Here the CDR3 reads CATSDPGRIIETQYF. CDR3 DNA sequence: TGTGCCACCAGTGACCCGGGACGGATTATCGAGACCCAGTACTTC.

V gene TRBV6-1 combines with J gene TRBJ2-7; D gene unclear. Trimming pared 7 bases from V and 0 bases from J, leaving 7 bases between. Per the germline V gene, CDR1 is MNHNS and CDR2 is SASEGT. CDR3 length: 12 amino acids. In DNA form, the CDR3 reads TGTGCCAGCACCCCAGACTCCTACGAGCAGTACTTC. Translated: CASTPDSYEQYF.

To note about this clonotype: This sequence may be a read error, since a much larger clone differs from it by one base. The CDR3 loop is CACTGLAGLGLNEQFF. CDR3 in DNA: TGTGCCTGCACTGGACTAGCGGGATTGGGACTAAATGAGCAGTTCTTC. The chain combines TRBV12-3 or TRBV12-4 with TRBJ2-1; TRBD2 matches at 12 bases. The trim removed 11 bases at V and 7 bases at J, leaving 15 bases unmatched. The CDR3 consists of 16 residues.

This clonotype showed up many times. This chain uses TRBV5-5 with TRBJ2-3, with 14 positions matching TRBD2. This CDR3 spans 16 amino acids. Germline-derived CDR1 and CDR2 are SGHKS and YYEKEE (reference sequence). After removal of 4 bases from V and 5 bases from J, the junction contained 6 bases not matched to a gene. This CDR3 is CASSGWGLAGVDTQYF. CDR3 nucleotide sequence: TGTGCCAGCAGCGGGTGGGGACTAGCGGGAGTAGATACGCAGTATTTT.

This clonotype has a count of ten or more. The CDR3 coding sequence is TGTGCCAGCAGCCCCTCACTAGGATCCTACAATGAGCAGTTCTTC. Encoded protein: CASSPSLGSYNEQFF. This sequence joins TRBV9 and TRBJ2-1; D may be TRBD2 (5 bases). The germline V gene has CDR1 SGDLS and CDR2 YYNGEE. The CDR3 runs to 15 residues. V gave up 4 bases and J gave up 1 base, with 12 bases separating them.

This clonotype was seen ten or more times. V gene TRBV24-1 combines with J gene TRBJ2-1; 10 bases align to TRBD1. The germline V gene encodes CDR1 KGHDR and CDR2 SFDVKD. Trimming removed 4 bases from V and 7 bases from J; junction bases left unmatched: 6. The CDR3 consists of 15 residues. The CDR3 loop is CATSEGQGGKNEQFF. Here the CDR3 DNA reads TGTGCCACCAGTGAAGGACAGGGGGGCAAGAATGAGCAGTTCTTC.

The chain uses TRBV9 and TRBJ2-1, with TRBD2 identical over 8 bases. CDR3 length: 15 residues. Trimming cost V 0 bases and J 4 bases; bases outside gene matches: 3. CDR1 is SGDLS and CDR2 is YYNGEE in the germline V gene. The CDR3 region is CASSVGGRTYNEQFF. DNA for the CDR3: TGTGCCAGCAGCGTAGGCGGGAGGACTTACAATGAGCAGTTCTTC.

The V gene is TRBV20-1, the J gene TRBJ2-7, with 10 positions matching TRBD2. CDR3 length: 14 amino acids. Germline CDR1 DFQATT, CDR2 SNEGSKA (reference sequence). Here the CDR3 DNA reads TGCAGCGCCCCCCCAGCGGGAGGGACCTACGAGCAGTACTTC. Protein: CSAPPAGGTYEQYF.

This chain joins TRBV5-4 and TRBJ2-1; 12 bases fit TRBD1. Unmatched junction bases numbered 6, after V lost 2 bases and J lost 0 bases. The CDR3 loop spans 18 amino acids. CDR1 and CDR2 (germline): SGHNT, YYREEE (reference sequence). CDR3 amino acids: CASSFLGTGGSSYNEQFF. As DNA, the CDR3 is TGTGCCAGCAGCTTCTTAGGGACAGGGGGCAGCTCCTACAATGAGCAGTTCTTC.

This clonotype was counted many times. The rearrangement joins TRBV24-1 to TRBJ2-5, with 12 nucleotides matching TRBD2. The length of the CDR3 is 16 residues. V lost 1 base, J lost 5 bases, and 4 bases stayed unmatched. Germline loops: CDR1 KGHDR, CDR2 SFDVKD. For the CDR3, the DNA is TGTGCCACCAGTGATTTTGCTAGCGGGAGGGCCGAGACCCAGTACTTC. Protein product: CATSDFASGRAETQYF.

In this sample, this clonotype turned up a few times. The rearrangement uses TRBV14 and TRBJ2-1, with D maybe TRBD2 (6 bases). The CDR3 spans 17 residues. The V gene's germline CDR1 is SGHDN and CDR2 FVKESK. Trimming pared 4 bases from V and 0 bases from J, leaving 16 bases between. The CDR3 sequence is CASSPYSGLSSYNEQFF. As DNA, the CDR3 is TGTGCCAGCAGCCCCTATAGCGGATTGAGCTCCTACAATGAGCAGTTCTTC.

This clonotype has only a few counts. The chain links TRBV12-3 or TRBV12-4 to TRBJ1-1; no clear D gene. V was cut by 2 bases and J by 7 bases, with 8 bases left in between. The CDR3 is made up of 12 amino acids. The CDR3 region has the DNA TGTGCCAGCAGTTTATTTCACTATGAAGCTTTCTTT. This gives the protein CASSLFHYEAFF.

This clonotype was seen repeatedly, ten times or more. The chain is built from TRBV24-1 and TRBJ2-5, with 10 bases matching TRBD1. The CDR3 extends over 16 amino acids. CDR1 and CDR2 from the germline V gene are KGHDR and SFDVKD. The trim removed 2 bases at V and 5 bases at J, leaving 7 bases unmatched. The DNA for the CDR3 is TGTGCCACCAGTGATTCCCGGGACAGGGGTGGCGAGACCCAGTACTTC. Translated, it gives CATSDSRDRGGETQYF.

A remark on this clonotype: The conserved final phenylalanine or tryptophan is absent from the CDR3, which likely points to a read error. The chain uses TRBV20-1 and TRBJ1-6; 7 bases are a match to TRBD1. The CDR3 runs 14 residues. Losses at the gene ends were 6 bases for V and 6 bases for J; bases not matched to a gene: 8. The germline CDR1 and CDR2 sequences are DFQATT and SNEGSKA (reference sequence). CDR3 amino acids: CSASGQIGNSPLHS. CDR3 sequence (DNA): TGCAGTGCCTCGGGACAGATTGGTAATTCACCCCTCCACTCT.

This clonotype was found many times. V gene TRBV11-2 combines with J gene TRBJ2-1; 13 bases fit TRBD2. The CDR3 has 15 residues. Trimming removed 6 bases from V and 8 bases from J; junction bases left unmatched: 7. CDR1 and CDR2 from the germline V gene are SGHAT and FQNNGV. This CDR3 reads CASSGLAGDSDEQFF. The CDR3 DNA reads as TGTGCCAGCAGTGGACTAGCGGGAGATTCGGATGAGCAGTTCTTC.